These 29 T cell receptor beta chains came from one sample sequenced in a study of CXCR3-negative and CXCR3-positive naive CD8 T cells (dated by TCRdb to about 2019). Sequencing took place on a NextSeq 550. The Human TCR Profiling Kit (MiLaboratory) was used to prepare UMI-labeled 5' RACE TRB cDNA libraries. Following TCRdb reprocessing, every CDR3 protein sequence forms one entry, and DNA is not provided. The data table for this sample lists about 58,000 distinct CDR3 sequences. The ten largest clonotypes hold 0.4% to 0.5% of the sample. Sequenced: naive CXCR3- CD8+ T cells from blood. What the cell subset or site label conveys for this sample: CD45RO-CCR7+CD27+CD95- naive CD8+ T cells lacking CXCR3 (TNR3-). These receptors all stem from a human donor in good health. Some clones in this sample may be carry-over from other donors' samples.

This chain joins TRBV10-3 and TRBJ2-7. Germline V gene lookup returns CDR1 ENHRY and CDR2 SYGVKD. This CDR3 is 12 amino acids long. CDR3 region: CAISNGPHEQYF.

The rearrangement links TRBV29-1 to TRBJ2-7; there is no DNA to check the TCRdb D call of TRBD1. This CDR3 has 13 residues. Germline CDR1 and CDR2: SQVTM and ANQGSEA. The CDR3 reads CSVRRDTDYEQYF.

The chain uses TRBV28 and TRBJ1-3. This CDR3 is 16 amino acids long. Germline CDR1 MDHEN, CDR2 SYDVKM. The CDR3 is CASSLVNLGSGNTIYF.

This chain joins TRBV29-1 and TRBJ2-1; TCRdb returns TRBD1, unconfirmable since there is no DNA. The CDR3 extends over 15 amino acids. CDR1 SQVTM and CDR2 ANQGSEA come from the germline V gene. The CDR3 loop reads CSVVATGGYFNEQFF.

The V call is TRBV15, the J call TRBJ2-7; with no DNA, the TCRdb D assignment of TRBD1 cannot be verified. This CDR3 region has 12 residues. CDR1 and CDR2 from the germline V gene are LNHNV and YYDKDF (reference sequence). The CDR3 region is CATSSGGYEQYF.

The chain joins TRBV20-1 to TRBJ1-1. Germline loops: CDR1 DFQATT, CDR2 SNEGSKA (reference sequence). The CDR3 spans 13 residues. The CDR3 loop reads CSASWELNTEAFF.

The chain's CDR3 is CASTVAGMGNTGELFF. The rearrangement uses TRBV2 and TRBJ2-2; TCRdb selects TRBD1, and the lack of DNA leaves this call unchecked. The CDR3 has 16 amino acids. Germline lookup yields CDR1 SNHLY and CDR2 FYNNEI.

The chain has TRBV19 and TRBJ2-3; checking the TCRdb D call of TRBD1 is not possible without DNA. Germline lookup yields CDR1 LNHDA and CDR2 SQIVND (reference sequence). The length of the CDR3 is 17 residues. This CDR3 reads CASSKPGHRRSTDTQYF.

The J gene is TRBJ2-5, the V gene TRBV19; checking the TCRdb D call of TRBD2 is not possible without DNA. Germline lookup yields CDR1 LNHDA and CDR2 SQIVND (reference sequence). The CDR3 has 14 amino acids. The CDR3 region is CASMSTSGEETQYF.

The chain couples TRBV27 to TRBJ1-1; the TCRdb call, TRBD1, lacks DNA for checking. The CDR3 consists of 15 residues. Germline V gene data show CDR1 as MNHEY and CDR2 as SMNVEV (reference sequence). This CDR3 reads CASSLTGTINTEAFF.

V usage is TRBV19 and J usage is TRBJ2-7; the D call of TRBD1 rests on TCRdb alone, since no DNA is present to check it. The CDR3 length is 14 residues. Germline CDR1 LNHDA, CDR2 SQIVND (reference sequence). CDR3 protein: CASSPWDRGYEQYF. The full variable domain, with the rest looked up from reference TRBV19 and TRBJ2-7, is DGGITQSPKYLFRKEGQNVTLSCEQNLNHDAMYWYRQDPGQGLRLIYYSQIVNDFQKGDIAEGYSVSREKKESFPLTVTSAQKNPTAFYLCASSPWDRGYEQYFGPGTRLTVT.

The rearrangement links TRBV21-1 to TRBJ2-1; the TCRdb D gene call, TRBD1, has no DNA to confirm it. TRBV21-1 constitutes a pseudogene. The CDR3 is 15 amino acids. CDR3 residues: CASSKPGTGHNEQFF.

The V gene is TRBV7-2, the J gene TRBJ1-1; TCRdb calls TRBD1, which cannot be checked without DNA. Germline V gene data show CDR1 as SGHTA and CDR2 as FQGNSA. This CDR3 is built from 16 residues. CDR3 sequence reads: CASSLDLGTGTTEAFF.

The rearrangement uses TRBV28 and TRBJ2-5; TCRdb's D call, TRBD1, is unchecked because there is no DNA. This CDR3 spans 14 amino acids. Germline lookup yields CDR1 MDHEN and CDR2 SYDVKM. The CDR3: CASSQGTLQETQYF.

The chain carries TRBV19 and TRBJ2-1; TCRdb proposes TRBD2, but this gene call is untestable without DNA. The CDR3 is 14 residues long. The germline CDR1 and CDR2 sequences are LNHDA and SQIVND (reference sequence). This CDR3 reads CASRGLASYNEQFF. Full variable domain (remainder filled in from reference TRBV19 and TRBJ2-1): DGGITQSPKYLFRKEGQNVTLSCEQNLNHDAMYWYRQDPGQGLRLIYYSQIVNDFQKGDIAEGYSVSREKKESFPLTVTSAQKNPTAFYLCASRGLASYNEQFFGPGTRLTVL.

V usage is TRBV7-8 and J usage is TRBJ2-2; the D call of TRBD1 rests on TCRdb alone, since no DNA is present to check it. CDR1 is SGHVS and CDR2 is FQNEAQ in the germline V gene. The CDR3 extends over 16 amino acids. The CDR3 protein is CASNWAGSTNTGELFF.

This chain uses TRBV11-1 with TRBJ2-3; absent DNA, TCRdb's TRBD2 call cannot be checked. Germline CDR1 is SGHAT and CDR2 is FQDESV (reference sequence). The CDR3 covers 17 residues. CDR3 loop: CASSFQYGGSSTDAQYF.

This chain links TRBV20-1 with TRBJ2-1; TCRdb gives TRBD1 as the D gene, but with no DNA this cannot be confirmed. Germline CDR1 DFQATT, CDR2 SNEGSKA (reference sequence). The CDR3 contains 15 residues. The CDR3 sequence: CSARVGTGDYNEQFF.

The genes are TRBV5-1 and TRBJ2-2; as DNA is missing, the TRBD2 call by TCRdb cannot be tested. Germline V lookup: CDR1 SGHRS, CDR2 YFSETQ. The CDR3 runs 18 residues. Here the CDR3 reads CASSLVEPGAHPSGELFF.

The chain combines TRBV7-9 with TRBJ2-5; TCRdb returns TRBD2, unconfirmable since there is no DNA. The CDR3 spans 18 residues. Germline values: CDR1 SEHNR, CDR2 FQNEAQ (reference sequence). The CDR3 loop reads CASSPTLAGGPNQETQYF.

J is TRBJ1-5 and V is TRBV13. This CDR3 region has 12 residues. Germline-derived CDR1 and CDR2 are PRHDT and FYEKMQ (reference sequence). The CDR3 protein is CASSLGSQPQHF.

V usage is TRBV21-1 and J usage is TRBJ1-2; the TCRdb call, TRBD1, lacks DNA for checking. TRBV21-1 corresponds to a pseudogene. This CDR3 spans 20 amino acids. CDR3 in amino acids: CASSHGKNLAGSPPVGGYTF.

CDR3 sequence reads: CASSQEEQGGYEQYF. V and J are TRBV14 and TRBJ2-7; TCRdb gives TRBD1 as the D gene, but with no DNA this cannot be confirmed. CDR1 and CDR2 from the germline V gene are SGHDN and FVKESK. The CDR3 has 15 amino acids.

V and J are TRBV5-1 and TRBJ2-7; the D call of TRBD1 rests on TCRdb alone, since no DNA is present to check it. CDR3 length equals 15 residues. Germline V gene data show CDR1 as SGHRS and CDR2 as YFSETQ. The CDR3: CASSGKGQGPYEQYF.

The J gene is TRBJ2-1, the V gene TRBV20-1. The CDR3 is made up of 16 amino acids. Germline V gene lookup returns CDR1 DFQATT and CDR2 SNEGSKA (reference sequence). The CDR3 sequence: CSAHHRTGGAYNEQFF.

The genes are TRBV14 and TRBJ2-2; TCRdb returns TRBD1, unconfirmable since there is no DNA. This CDR3 contains 14 residues. CDR1 and CDR2 (germline): SGHDN, FVKESK. The CDR3 loop reads CASSTTGYTGELFF. The entire variable domain, with the rest obtained from reference TRBV14 and TRBJ2-2, is as follows: EAGVTQFPSHSVIEKGQTVTLRCDPISGHDNLYWYRRVMGKEIKFLLHFVKESKQDESGMPNNRFLAERTGGTYSTLKVQPAELEDSGVYFCASSTTGYTGELFFGEGSRLTVL.

V gene TRBV7-6 combines with J gene TRBJ1-2. The CDR3 has 14 residues. The germline V gene encodes CDR1 SGHVS and CDR2 FNYEAQ. The CDR3 here is CASSPRGSSYGYTF.

The chain carries TRBV9 and TRBJ1-1. The CDR3 runs to 12 residues. Germline loops: CDR1 SGDLS, CDR2 YYNGEE. The CDR3 loop reads CASSAGDSEAFF.

This chain joins TRBV29-1 and TRBJ2-2; the TCRdb call, TRBD1, lacks DNA for checking. The CDR3 covers 15 residues. CDR1 is SQVTM and CDR2 is ANQGSEA in the germline V gene. CDR3: CSAVMGTQNTGELFF.